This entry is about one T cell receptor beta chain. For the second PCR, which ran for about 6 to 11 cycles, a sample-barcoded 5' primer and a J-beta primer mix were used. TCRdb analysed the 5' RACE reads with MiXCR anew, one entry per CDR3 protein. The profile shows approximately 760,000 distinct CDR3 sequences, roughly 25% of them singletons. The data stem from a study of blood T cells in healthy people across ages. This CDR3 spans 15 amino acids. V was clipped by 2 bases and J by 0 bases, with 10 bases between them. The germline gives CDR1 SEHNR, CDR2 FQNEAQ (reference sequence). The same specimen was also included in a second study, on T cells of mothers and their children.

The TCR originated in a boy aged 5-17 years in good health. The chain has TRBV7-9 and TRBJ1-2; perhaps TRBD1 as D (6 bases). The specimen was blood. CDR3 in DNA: TGTGCCAGCAGCTTACGGGACACTACTAACTATGGCTACACCTTC. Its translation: CASSLRDTTNYGYTF.